Listed below are T cell receptor beta chains from one sample, sequenced in a study of blood T cell repertoires in COVID-19. Only in-frame clones appear in the TCRdb table, and some are missing; sequencing was by immunoSEQ multiplex PCR. The data show 71,000 or so clones, with over 75% seen just once and more than 9.5% held by the top ten. Sequenced sample: peripheral blood. The receptor source for this set is a man aged 50 to 59 with acute or convalescent COVID-19. The CDR3 runs from the conserved cysteine through the conserved F or W. The D gene is left open where the match is weak. Part of the rows lack a size; the others show once, few, many or a class for expanded clones.

CDR3 protein,CDR3 DNA,clone size,J gene,V gene,D gene
CASSVRGGAPDTQYF,TGTGCCAGCAGCGTCCGCGGGGGGGCCCCAGATACGCAGTATTTT,.,TRBJ2-3,TRBV7-3,TRBD2
CASRGQLNNSPLHF,TGTGCCAGCAGAGGACAGCTAAATAATTCACCCCTCCACTTT,.,TRBJ1-6,TRBV2,.
CASSPSRPWGSGRENTEAFF,TGCGCCAGCAGCCCCTCCAGGCCGTGGGGTAGTGGCAGGGAGAACACTGAAGCTTTCTTT,few,TRBJ1-1,TRBV4-3,.
CASSPRQGAHGYTF,TGCGCCAGCAGCCCGAGGCAGGGGGCGCATGGCTACACCTTC,.,TRBJ1-2,TRBV5-1,TRBD1
CASIEDRGWPEAFF,TGTGCCAGCATTGAGGACAGGGGCTGGCCTGAAGCTTTCTTT,.,TRBJ1-1,TRBV28,TRBD1
CASSEGGWTGDKSFF,TGTGCCAGCAGTGAAGGCGGGTGGACAGGGGATAAATCTTTCTTT,.,TRBJ1-1,TRBV6-1,TRBD1
CASRSEGDLWVADTQYF,TGTGCCAGCCGCAGCGAGGGTGATCTCTGGGTCGCAGATACGCAGTATTTT,.,TRBJ2-3,TRBV27,.
CASTRDSTNYGYTF,TGTGCCAGCACCCGGGACAGCACTAACTATGGCTACACCTTC,.,TRBJ1-2,TRBV18,TRBD1
CASSPGGGDNQPQHF,TGTGCCAGCAGTCCCGGAGGGGGCGACAATCAGCCCCAGCATTTT,.,TRBJ1-5,TRBV6-5,TRBD1
CASHSPGRPNSPLHF,TGTGCCAGTCATTCCCCGGGGAGACCAAATTCACCCCTCCACTTT,.,TRBJ1-6,TRBV19,.
CASSLRGEVPGELFF,TGTGCCAGCAGCTTGCGGGGGGAAGTCCCCGGGGAGCTGTTTTTT,.,TRBJ2-2,TRBV5-4,TRBD2
CASSLDSNEQFF,TGTGCCAGCAGCTTAGATAGCAATGAGCAGTTCTTC,.,TRBJ2-1,TRBV11-1,.
CASSFFPVPHATNEKLFF,TGTGCCAGCAGCTTCTTCCCGGTCCCCCACGCAACTAATGAAAAGCTGTTTTTT,few,TRBJ1-4,TRBV7-8,.
CASSGTGGLTQYF,TGTGCCAGCAGTGGGACAGGGGGTTTGACCCAGTACTTC,.,TRBJ2-5,TRBV6-2/TRBV6-3,TRBD1
CSVGLGSGVNEKLFF,TGCAGCGTTGGGCTGGGGAGCGGAGTTAATGAAAAACTGTTTTTT,.,TRBJ1-4,TRBV29-1,.
CAISDPGQAYEQYF,TGTGCCATCAGTGACCCGGGACAAGCCTACGAGCAGTACTTC,.,TRBJ2-7,TRBV10-3,.
CASSYSNTGATDTQYF,TGTGCCAGCAGTTACTCGAATACAGGGGCCACAGATACGCAGTATTTT,.,TRBJ2-3,TRBV6-6,TRBD1
CASSQGRALFQETQYF,TGTGCCAGCAGCCAAGGGAGGGCCCTTTTCCAAGAGACCCAGTACTTC,.,TRBJ2-5,TRBV14,.
CASSLGTRSTEAFF,TGTGCCAGCAGCTTGGGGACACGATCTACTGAAGCTTTCTTT,.,TRBJ1-1,TRBV7-2,.
CSADTRSYNEQFF,TGCAGCGCGGACACCCGCTCCTACAATGAGCAGTTCTTC,.,TRBJ2-1,TRBV29-1,.
CASSGSGRYGYTF,TGTGCCAGCAGCGGGTCTGGGCGTTATGGCTACACCTTC,few,TRBJ1-2,TRBV7-9,.
CATSDRDRGSDEQYF,TGTGCCACCAGTGACCGGGACAGGGGGTCGGACGAGCAGTACTTC,.,TRBJ2-7,TRBV24-1,TRBD1
CASALGGGPNGELFF,TGTGCCAGTGCTTTAGGGGGAGGGCCGAACGGGGAGCTGTTTTTT,.,TRBJ2-2,TRBV9,.
CASKEVGTEAFF,TGTGCCAGCAAGGAGGTTGGCACTGAAGCTTTCTTT,.,TRBJ1-1,TRBV28,.
CASSLGGGLNTEAFF,TGTGCCAGTAGCCTGGGGGGGGGTTTGAACACTGAAGCTTTCTTT,.,TRBJ1-1,TRBV19,.
CASSYSMADGANVLTF,TGTGCCAGCAGTTACTCGATGGCGGATGGGGCCAACGTCCTGACTTTC,.,TRBJ2-6,TRBV6-2/TRBV6-3,.
CASNPPTAGNQPQHF,TGTGCCAGCAATCCCCCTACGGCGGGCAATCAGCCCCAGCATTTT,.,TRBJ1-5,TRBV28,.
CASSLGQDEQYF,TGTGCCAGCAGCTTAGGCCAGGACGAGCAGTACTTC,few,TRBJ2-7,TRBV13,.
CASSYSHSGANVLTF,TGTGCCAGCAGTTACTCCCACTCTGGGGCCAACGTCCTGACTTTC,.,TRBJ2-6,TRBV6-5,.
CASSFGGALNIQYF,TGTGCCAGCAGCTTCGGGGGGGCGCTAAACATTCAGTACTTC,.,TRBJ2-4,TRBV7-2,TRBD2
CASSPIGTGADEAFF,TGTGCCAGCTCACCTATCGGGACAGGGGCGGATGAAGCTTTCTTT,.,TRBJ1-1,TRBV18,TRBD1
CASSGTGLITEAFF,TGTGCCAGCAGTGGAACAGGGCTTATCACTGAAGCTTTCTTT,.,TRBJ1-1,TRBV2,.
CSAGDRGLNYGYTF,TGCAGCGCCGGCGACAGGGGGCTCAACTATGGCTACACCTTC,.,TRBJ1-2,TRBV29-1,TRBD1
CASSQGATSGNTIYF,TGCGCCAGCAGCCAAGGGGCAACCTCTGGAAACACCATATATTTT,.,TRBJ1-3,TRBV4-1,.
CASSQVTGRGANTEAFF,TGTGCCAGCAGCCAGGTTACAGGGAGGGGGGCGAACACTGAAGCTTTCTTT,few,TRBJ1-1,TRBV14,.
CASSPGGVGAYEQYF,TGTGCCAGCTCACCCGGTGGTGTCGGGGCCTACGAGCAGTACTTC,.,TRBJ2-7,TRBV18,.
CASRRDRSTPNYGYTF,TGTGCCAGCAGGCGGGACAGGTCGACTCCTAACTATGGCTACACCTTC,.,TRBJ1-2,TRBV28,TRBD1
CASSRRGSDMNTEAFF,TGTGCCAGCAGCCGCCGAGGGTCAGACATGAACACTGAAGCTTTCTTT,few,TRBJ1-1,TRBV3-1/TRBV3-2,.